The next 18 T cell receptor beta chains were all read from a single sample in a study of blood T cell repertoires in COVID-19. Assay: immunoSEQ multiplex PCR; the TCRdb copy retains only in-frame clones and omits some. The table records over 200,000 clones, about four fifths of them present only once. The sample consisted of peripheral blood. Source of these receptors: a man older than 75 with acute or convalescent COVID-19.

There are a few counts of this clone. The V gene is TRBV29-1, the J gene TRBJ2-5, with D possibly being TRBD1 (6 bases). The germline V gene encodes CDR1 SQVTM and CDR2 ANQGSEA. V was trimmed by 2 bases and J by 7 bases, leaving 14 bases between them. CDR3 size: 13 residues. CDR3 in amino acids: CSVELGATGTQYF. The CDR3 DNA reads TGCAGCGTTGAACTGGGGGCTACTGGGACCCAGTACTTC.

This chain joins TRBV7-6 and TRBJ2-5; 7 nucleotides align to TRBD1. CDR3 length: 15 residues. Trimming cost V 1 base and J 2 bases; bases outside gene matches: 4. The germline V gene encodes CDR1 SGHVS and CDR2 FNYEAQ. The CDR3 coding sequence is TGTGCCAGCAGCTTAGTGCAGGGGGTACAAGAGACCCAGTACTTC. It translates to CASSLVQGVQETQYF.

This clone was found once. CDR3 protein: CASSLGANLNTEAFF. CDR3 in DNA: TGTGCCAGCAGTTTAGGGGCCAATCTGAACACTGAAGCTTTCTTT. The V call is TRBV27, the J call TRBJ1-1, with D tentatively TRBD1 (5 bases). Germline CDR1 reads MNHEY; CDR2 reads SMNVEV (reference sequence). The ends were cut back, 2 bases at V and 0 bases at J, with 10 bases in the middle. This CDR3 comprises 15 residues.

In its sample, this clone was seen a few times. The chain combines TRBV7-9 with TRBJ2-1; maybe TRBD2 (6 bases). Trimming took 7 bases from V and 3 from J, leaving 16 bases between them. Germline V gives CDR1 SEHNR, CDR2 FQNEAQ (reference sequence). CDR3 length equals 15 residues. The DNA for the CDR3 is TGTGCCAGCATTGATCGGGCTAGCGTCTACAATGAGCAGTTCTTC. As protein: CASIDRASVYNEQFF.

The chain combines TRBV27 with TRBJ2-1; possibly TRBD2 for D (5 bases). Trimming removed 3 bases from V and 8 bases from J, with 11 bases in between. Germline V gene data show CDR1 as MNHEY and CDR2 as SMNVEV (reference sequence). The CDR3 totals 13 residues. The CDR3 here is CASSFLAPHEQFF. The CDR3 nucleotides read TGTGCCAGCAGTTTCCTAGCCCCCCATGAGCAGTTCTTC.

The rearrangement uses TRBV4-2 and TRBJ1-2; perhaps TRBD1 as D (5 bases). This CDR3 is built from 17 residues. V lost 0 bases, J lost 1 base, and 15 bases lay in between. Germline values: CDR1 LGHNA, CDR2 YNFKEQ. Here the CDR3 DNA reads TGTGCCAGCAGCCAAGAAGGACAAGTCCAGCATAACTATGGCTACACCTTC. It yields the protein CASSQEGQVQHNYGYTF.

This chain connects TRBV25-1 to TRBJ1-4; 8 nucleotides align to TRBD1. Germline-derived CDR1 and CDR2 are MGHDK and SYGVNS. The junction had 11 bases not matched to a gene; V was cut back by 4 bases and J by 4 bases. The CDR3 contains 17 residues. This chain's CDR3 is CASSGPRGQGSNEKLFF. In nucleotides, the CDR3 is TGTGCCAGCAGTGGACCGCGAGGACAGGGCAGTAATGAAAAACTGTTTTTT.

The rearrangement joins TRBV24-1 to TRBJ2-1, with TRBD1 matching 7 bases. Germline values: CDR1 KGHDR, CDR2 SFDVKD. Unmatched junction bases numbered 6, after V lost 4 bases and J lost 1 base. The CDR3 contains 16 residues. Here the CDR3 reads CATSDPSGGSYNEQFF. The CDR3 nucleotides are TGTGCCACCAGTGACCCTTCAGGGGGATCCTACAATGAGCAGTTCTTC.

This clone was counted once. V gene TRBV9 combines with J gene TRBJ2-3, with TRBD1 matching 7 bases. The germline CDR1 and CDR2 sequences are SGDLS and YYNGEE. The CDR3 contains 14 residues. Trimming cost V 3 bases and J 5 bases; bases outside gene matches: 6. The CDR3 DNA follows: TGTGCCAGCAGCGAAGGGGACAGCCTAGATACGCAGTATTTT. Its protein is CASSEGDSLDTQYF.

The gene calls are TRBV18 and TRBJ2-1; 9 bases fit TRBD2. With V trimmed by 0 bases and J by 4 bases, 7 bases remained unmatched. The CDR3 sequence is 17 residues long. Germline values: CDR1 KGHSH, CDR2 LQKENI. The CDR3 DNA reads TGTGCCAGCTCACCACCCTCTAGCGGGATCTTATACAATGAGCAGTTCTTC. It yields the protein CASSPPSSGILYNEQFF.

The chain links TRBV10-3 to TRBJ1-2; D is unclear. The V end lost 6 bases, the J end lost 0 bases, and 14 bases lay between the germline ends. Germline V gene data show CDR1 as ENHRY and CDR2 as SYGVKD. The CDR3 consists of 15 residues. The CDR3 loop reads CAISGLGTANYGYTF. CDR3 DNA sequence: TGTGCCATCAGCGGACTAGGAACCGCTAACTATGGCTACACCTTC.

The rearrangement joins TRBV3-1 (or the pseudogene TRBV3-2) to TRBJ1-4, with D possibly TRBD1 on 6 matching bases. The length of the CDR3 is 16 residues. V was pared by 0 bases and J by 15 bases, with 23 bases between. Germline assignment: CDR1 LGHDT and CDR2 YNNKEL (reference sequence). The CDR3 region is CASSQDGTLNSGGMFF. CDR3 DNA: TGTGCCAGCAGCCAAGATGGGACACTGAATTCCGGTGGGATGTTTTTT.

This chain joins TRBV5-6 and TRBJ1-6; 8 nucleotides match TRBD1. Trimming took 4 bases from V and 7 from J; bases not matched to a gene: 7. There are 15 residues in the CDR3. Germline V gene lookup returns CDR1 SGHDT and CDR2 YYEEEE. The CDR3 here is CASSHRTGLNSPLHF. For the CDR3, the DNA is TGTGCCAGCAGCCACCGGACAGGGCTAAATTCACCCCTCCACTTT.

This chain uses TRBV11-3 with TRBJ2-1; 7 bases agree with TRBD2. The CDR3 length is 16 residues. The trim removed 3 bases at V and 7 bases at J, leaving 12 bases unmatched. Germline assignment: CDR1 SGHNT and CDR2 YENEEA. This chain's CDR3 is CASSFRGDPPGNEQFF. Here the CDR3 DNA reads TGTGCCAGCAGCTTCCGGGGGGACCCACCGGGGAATGAGCAGTTCTTC.

The gene calls are TRBV5-4 and TRBJ1-2, with D unresolved. This CDR3 comprises 15 residues. The V gene lost 4 bases and the J gene lost 0 bases, with 13 bases spanning the gap. Germline lookup yields CDR1 SGHNT and CDR2 YYREEE (reference sequence). In nucleotides, the CDR3 is TGTGCCAGCAGCCTTGACCAGGCCCCTAACTATGGCTACACCTTC. Protein: CASSLDQAPNYGYTF. Together with reference TRBV5-4 and TRBJ1-2, the CDR3 gives the full variable domain: ETGVTQSPTHLIKTRGQQVTLRCSSQSGHNTVSWYQQALGQGPQFIFQYYREEENGRGNFPPRFSGLQFPNYSSELNVNALELDDSALYLCASSLDQAPNYGYTFGSGTRLTVV.

The chain couples TRBV9 to TRBJ2-3; 13 bases are shared with TRBD2. The length of the CDR3 is 19 residues. The germline CDR1 and CDR2 sequences are SGDLS and YYNGEE. The junction had 10 bases not matched to a gene; V was cut back by 3 bases and J by 0 bases. CDR3 coding DNA: TGTGCCAGCAGCGCCGACTCCGGGACTAGCGGGACTAGCACAGATACGCAGTATTTT. This codes for CASSADSGTSGTSTDTQYF. Combining the CDR3 with reference TRBV9 and TRBJ2-3 gives the whole variable domain DSGVTQTPKHLITATGQRVTLRCSPRSGDLSVYWYQQSLDQGLQFLIQYYNGEERAKGNILERFSAQQFPDLHSELNLSSLELGDSALYFCASSADSGTSGTSTDTQYFGPGTRLTVL.

This chain connects TRBV30 to TRBJ2-7; D is ambiguous. Germline CDR1 and CDR2: GTSNPN and SVGIG (reference sequence). V dropped 7 bases and J dropped 5 bases, with 18 bases sitting between them. The CDR3 extends over 13 amino acids. For the CDR3, the DNA is TGTGCCTCCGCCGAGCAGGCTGTGGACGAGCAGTACTTC. Its translation: CASAEQAVDEQYF.

Remarks on this clone: This specimen includes other DNA sequences encoding the same CDR3. CDR3: CASSSGQGADTQYF. CDR3 in DNA: TGCGCCAGCAGCTCGGGACAGGGGGCAGATACGCAGTATTTT. The chain recombines TRBV5-1 with TRBJ2-3; 11 nucleotides match TRBD1. In germline, CDR1 is SGHRS, CDR2 YFSETQ. Germline trimming cut 3 bases from V and 4 bases from J; bases unmatched to any gene: 1. CDR3 length: 14 amino acids.